Each of the 10 T cell receptor beta chains below was sequenced from the same sample in a study of T-cell memory formation after mild COVID-19. TCRdb independently ran MiXCR on the 5' RACE reads; one entry per CDR3 protein. The repertoire consists of roughly 510,000 distinct CDR3 sequences, with around 15% occurring once and the leading ten covering roughly 7.7%. The sequencing input was PBMCs or a T cell subset sorted from them (not recorded which). The source is an adult woman who had mild COVID-19 (a few samples of this study predate the infection). Cell type and time point are not known.

This clonotype was counted a few times. J is TRBJ1-1 and V is TRBV29-1; D perhaps matches TRBD1 (5 bases). From germline, CDR1 is SQVTM and CDR2 ANQGSEA. Trimming pared 4 bases from V and 6 bases from J, leaving 9 bases between. The CDR3 has 11 residues. Written as DNA, the CDR3 is TGCAGCGTTGTGGAGGGGCCTGAAGCTTTCTTT. This sequence encodes CSVVEGPEAFF.

This clonotype has only one observation. V gene TRBV7-8 combines with J gene TRBJ2-3; D uncertain. The CDR3 totals 14 residues. Trimming cost V 1 base and J 2 bases, with 7 bases left between them. Germline-derived CDR1 and CDR2 are SGHVS and FQNEAQ. CDR3 sequence reads: CASSLEVITDTQYF. The CDR3 DNA reads as TGTGCCAGCAGCTTAGAGGTCATCACAGATACGCAGTATTTT.

This clonotype has only a few counts. The chain joins TRBV12-3 or TRBV12-4 to TRBJ2-3; weak D call: TRBD2 (5 bases). Trimming left V 6 bases short and J 8 bases short, with 15 bases between. This CDR3 is built from 13 residues. Here the CDR3 DNA reads TGTGCCAGCAGCTACCGTCCCGGGGTTACGCAGTATTTT. Amino acids: CASSYRPGVTQYF.

This chain connects TRBV4-1 to TRBJ1-5, with D unclear. This CDR3 spans 14 amino acids. With 1 base removed from V and 6 bases from J, the gap between germline ends came to 10 bases. Germline CDR1 and CDR2: MGHRA and YSYEKL. The CDR3: CASSQVVRPQPQHF. The CDR3 DNA reads as TGCGCCAGCAGCCAAGTTGTCCGGCCTCAGCCCCAGCATTTT.

This clonotype was seen ten or more times. The chain joins TRBV5-6 to TRBJ1-2; 7 positions match TRBD1. There are 12 residues in the CDR3. With V trimmed by 4 bases and J by 7 bases, 4 bases remained unmatched. Per the germline V gene, CDR1 is SGHDT and CDR2 is YYEEEE. The CDR3 DNA is TGTGCCAGCAGCCGGGACAGCGGTGGCTACACCTTC. It yields the protein CASSRDSGGYTF. Combining the CDR3 with reference TRBV5-6 and TRBJ1-2 gives the whole variable domain DAGVTQSPTHLIKTRGQQVTLRCSPKSGHDTVSWYQQALGQGPQFIFQYYEEEERQRGNFPDRFSGHQFPNYSSELNVNALLLGDSALYLCASSRDSGGYTFGSGTRLTVV.

The chain is built from TRBV7-8 and TRBJ1-3; D might be TRBD1 (5 bases). The CDR3 loop spans 16 amino acids. CDR1 SGHVS and CDR2 FQNEAQ come from the germline V gene. Trimming shortened V by 7 bases and J by 0 bases, and 16 bases separated the two germline ends. In DNA, the CDR3 is TGTGCCAGCACCCCCAGGGTAGGAAGCTCTGGAAACACCATATATTTT. Translation: CASTPRVGSSGNTIYF.

There are many counts of this clonotype. The chain employs TRBV6-2 or TRBV6-3 and TRBJ1-1, with D tentatively TRBD1 (5 bases). The CDR3 totals 16 residues. Germline V lookup: CDR1 MNHEY, CDR2 SVGEGT. V was clipped by 5 bases and J by 0 bases, with 16 bases between them. This chain's CDR3 is CASSRALQVMNTEAFF. In nucleotides, the CDR3 is TGTGCCAGCAGTCGCGCCTTACAGGTCATGAACACTGAAGCTTTCTTT.

This sequence joins TRBV27 and TRBJ1-1; D unclear. The germline V gene has CDR1 MNHEY and CDR2 SMNVEV (reference sequence). The CDR3 has 16 residues. Trimming took off 5 bases at V and 1 base at J, with 17 bases between the two ends. DNA of the CDR3: TGTGCCAGCAGTCCCGACTACTCAGCGGGGAACACTGAAGCTTTCTTT. It yields the protein CASSPDYSAGNTEAFF.

This clonotype was counted only a few times. CDR3 loop: CASSPRVAGGLGNEQFF. In DNA form, the CDR3 reads TGCGCCAGCAGCCCCCGGGTAGCGGGAGGGTTGGGCAATGAGCAGTTCTTC. The chain couples TRBV5-1 to TRBJ2-1, with 11 bases identical to TRBD2. CDR1 and CDR2 (germline): SGHRS, YFSETQ. This CDR3 is 17 amino acids long. Trimming cost V 4 bases and J 6 bases; bases outside gene matches: 12.

This clonotype has more than one count but fewer than ten. The CDR3, as DNA: TGTGCCAGCAGCTCCCGACTAGCGGCAACCTACGAGCAGTACTTC. Translation gives CASSSRLAATYEQYF. The chain is built from TRBV4-2 and TRBJ2-7; 9 nucleotides align to TRBD2. The V segment lost 5 bases and the J segment 2 bases; nucleotides outside the gene matches: 7. The CDR3 runs 15 residues. Germline CDR1 LGHNA, CDR2 YNFKEQ.